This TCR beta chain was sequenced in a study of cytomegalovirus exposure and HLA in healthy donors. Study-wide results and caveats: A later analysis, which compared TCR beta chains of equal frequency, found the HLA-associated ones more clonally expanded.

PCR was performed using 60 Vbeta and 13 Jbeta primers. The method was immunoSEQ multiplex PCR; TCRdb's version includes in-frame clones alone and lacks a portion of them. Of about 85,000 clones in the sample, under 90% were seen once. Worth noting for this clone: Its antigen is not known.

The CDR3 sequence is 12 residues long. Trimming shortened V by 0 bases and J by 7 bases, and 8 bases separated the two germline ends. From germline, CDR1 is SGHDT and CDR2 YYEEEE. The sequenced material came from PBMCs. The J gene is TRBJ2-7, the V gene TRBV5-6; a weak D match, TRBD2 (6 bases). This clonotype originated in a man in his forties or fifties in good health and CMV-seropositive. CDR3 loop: CASSLVRGEQYF. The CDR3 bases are TGTGCCAGCAGCTTGGTTCGGGGGGAGCAGTACTTC.